This T cell receptor (beta chain) was sequenced during a study of identical twins. Each donor was a healthy Caucasian. V lost 3 bases to trimming and J lost 2 bases; unmatched junction nucleotides: 5. This CDR3 has 16 amino acids. In germline, CDR1 is ENHRY, CDR2 SYGVKD. TCRdb independently ran MiXCR on the 5' RACE reads; one entry per CDR3 protein. Of around 1.7 million distinct CDR3 sequences in the sample, less than 35% are singletons; the top ten hold more than 0.25%. Study results and limitations: Insertions ran lower in abundant cord blood beta clonotypes, though not in memory repertoires. Findings came from cross-sectional statistics, without long-term follow-up of donors.

This clonotype was picked up one time. Its antigen is still unknown. The source material was cord blood. This receptor was taken from a newborn girl in good health. The chain has TRBV10-3 and TRBJ2-7, with TRBD2 matching 12 bases. CDR3 in amino acids: CAISDGLAGTAYEQYF. DNA of the CDR3: TGTGCCATCAGTGACGGACTAGCGGGGACAGCCTACGAGCAGTACTTC.